The rows below give T cell receptor beta chains drawn from one sample of a study of regulatory T cells in long-lasting Graves disease. From the multiplex PCR reads, TCRdb called clonotypes with MiXCR, one entry per CDR3 protein. The sample yields 580,000 or so distinct CDR3 sequences, roughly 16% seen once. The same data also went into a second study, on T cells in Graves' hyperthyroidism and ophthalmopathy.

The material sequenced was peripheral blood mononuclear cells (PBMCs), taken at new diagnosis, from a patient treated with antithyroid drugs. Receptors were obtained from a young man with Graves disease. Each CDR3 is given with its conserved first and last residue. The order of the fields is J gene, D gene, clone size, V gene, CDR3 protein, CDR3 DNA. D genes are given only for firm matches. Clone size is given for some rows only: seen once, a few or many times, or a class if the clone is expanded.

j_gene: TRBJ2-1
d_gene: -
abundance: few
v_gene: TRBV7-9
CDR3aa: CASSVVSYNEQFF
CDR3nt: TGTGCCAGCAGCGTGGTGTCCTACAATGAGCAGTTCTTC

j_gene: TRBJ2-7
d_gene: -
abundance: many
v_gene: TRBV6-1
CDR3aa: CASSDDPGGTRYEQYF
CDR3nt: TGTGCCAGCAGTGATGACCCCGGGGGAACGCGCTACGAGCAGTACTTC

j_gene: TRBJ1-2
d_gene: -
abundance: few
v_gene: TRBV10-3
CDR3aa: CAISESLVRVLGGYTF
CDR3nt: TGTGCCATCAGTGAGTCCCTCGTGAGGGTTTTAGGAGGCTACACCTTC

j_gene: TRBJ2-2
d_gene: -
abundance: -
v_gene: TRBV7-3
CDR3aa: CASSPLTSTTGELFF
CDR3nt: TGTGCCAGCAGCCCCCTGACTAGTACGACCGGGGAGCTGTTTTTT

j_gene: TRBJ2-7
d_gene: -
abundance: many
v_gene: TRBV7-9
CDR3aa: CASSLAASSYEQYF
CDR3nt: TGTGCCAGCAGCTTAGCAGCTAGCTCCTACGAGCAGTACTTC

j_gene: TRBJ2-3
d_gene: TRBD1
abundance: many
v_gene: TRBV12-3/TRBV12-4
CDR3aa: CASSSGQGVLDTQYF
CDR3nt: TGTGCCAGCAGCTCCGGACAGGGCGTTTTAGATACGCAGTATTTT

j_gene: TRBJ2-1
d_gene: TRBD2
abundance: many
v_gene: TRBV30
CDR3aa: CAWSNPGGGYNEQFF
CDR3nt: TGTGCCTGGAGTAATCCGGGAGGGGGGTACAATGAGCAGTTCTTC

j_gene: TRBJ2-7
d_gene: -
abundance: -
v_gene: TRBV7-2
CDR3aa: CASSLYLSEQYF
CDR3nt: TGTGCCAGCAGCTTATACCTTTCCGAGCAGTACTTC

j_gene: TRBJ2-1
d_gene: -
abundance: many
v_gene: TRBV11-2
CDR3aa: CASSLDRRREQFF
CDR3nt: TGTGCCAGCAGCTTAGATCGTCGGCGAGAGCAGTTCTTC

j_gene: TRBJ2-1
d_gene: TRBD2
abundance: -
v_gene: TRBV7-3
CDR3aa: CASSPRGTSGSSSYNEQFF
CDR3nt: TGTGCCAGCAGCCCCCGAGGGACTAGCGGGAGTTCCTCCTACAATGAGCAGTTCTTC

j_gene: TRBJ1-5
d_gene: -
abundance: many
v_gene: TRBV18
CDR3aa: CASSPRIGAGNQPQHF
CDR3nt: TGTGCCAGCTCACCACGGATCGGGGCAGGGAATCAGCCCCAGCATTTT

j_gene: TRBJ2-5
d_gene: TRBD1
abundance: few
v_gene: TRBV5-6
CDR3aa: CASSWDRGISAGGPVPETQYF
CDR3nt: TGTGCCAGCAGCTGGGACAGGGGGATTTCAGCGGGGGGTCCCGTCCCTGAGACCCAGTACTTC

j_gene: TRBJ2-1
d_gene: TRBD2
abundance: many
v_gene: TRBV5-8
CDR3aa: CASSLGIASGRGAMSSYNEQFF
CDR3nt: TGTGCCAGCAGCTTGGGGATCGCTAGCGGGCGAGGGGCAATGAGCTCCTACAATGAGCAGTTCTTC

j_gene: TRBJ2-5
d_gene: -
abundance: many
v_gene: TRBV6-1
CDR3aa: CASRTGETQYF
CDR3nt: TGTGCCAGCAGGACAGGAGAGACCCAGTACTTC

j_gene: TRBJ2-3
d_gene: TRBD1
abundance: many
v_gene: TRBV5-5
CDR3aa: CASSITGQKDTQYF
CDR3nt: TGTGCCAGCAGCATAACGGGACAGAAAGATACGCAGTATTTT

j_gene: TRBJ2-3
d_gene: -
abundance: few
v_gene: TRBV3-1
CDR3aa: CASRQVDTQYF
CDR3nt: TGTGCCAGCAGACAGGTAGATACGCAGTATTTT

j_gene: TRBJ2-2
d_gene: -
abundance: many
v_gene: TRBV12-3/TRBV12-4
CDR3aa: CASSPGWVNTGELFF
CDR3nt: TGTGCCAGCAGTCCCGGCTGGGTTAACACCGGGGAGCTGTTTTTT

j_gene: TRBJ2-1
d_gene: -
abundance: few
v_gene: TRBV28
CDR3aa: CASSLGFNEQFF
CDR3nt: TGTGCCAGCAGTCTAGGATTCAATGAGCAGTTCTTC

j_gene: TRBJ2-7
d_gene: TRBD2
abundance: many
v_gene: TRBV27
CDR3aa: CASSLTSGLSYEQYF
CDR3nt: TGTGCCAGCAGTTTGACTAGCGGGCTTTCCTACGAGCAGTACTTC

j_gene: TRBJ2-2
d_gene: -
abundance: few
v_gene: TRBV6-2/TRBV6-3
CDR3aa: CASSYSALRGTGELFF
CDR3nt: TGTGCCAGCAGTTACTCCGCCTTGAGGGGCACCGGGGAGCTGTTTTTT

j_gene: TRBJ2-7
d_gene: -
abundance: many
v_gene: TRBV11-2
CDR3aa: CASSFGHYEQYF
CDR3nt: TGTGCCAGCAGCTTTGGACACTACGAGCAGTACTTC

j_gene: TRBJ2-1
d_gene: -
abundance: many
v_gene: TRBV29-1
CDR3aa: CSAAGSAGDNEQFF
CDR3nt: TGCAGCGCCGCGGGGTCGGCAGGGGACAATGAGCAGTTCTTC

j_gene: TRBJ1-1
d_gene: -
abundance: -
v_gene: TRBV6-1
CDR3aa: CATLTGGGTEAFF
CDR3nt: TGTGCCACCCTAACGGGGGGTGGGACTGAAGCTTTCTTT

j_gene: TRBJ1-5
d_gene: -
abundance: many
v_gene: TRBV2
CDR3aa: CASSDRVGNQPQHF
CDR3nt: TGTGCCAGCAGTGACAGGGTTGGCAATCAGCCCCAGCATTTT

j_gene: TRBJ2-5
d_gene: TRBD2
abundance: many
v_gene: TRBV2
CDR3aa: CASSERLAGGLVPTQYF
CDR3nt: TGTGCCAGCAGTGAAAGACTAGCGGGGGGTTTGGTCCCCACCCAGTACTTC

j_gene: TRBJ1-3
d_gene: TRBD1
abundance: many
v_gene: TRBV28
CDR3aa: CASSIPDRYPGNTIYF
CDR3nt: TGTGCCAGCAGTATTCCGGACAGGTACCCTGGAAACACCATATATTTT

j_gene: TRBJ1-5
d_gene: TRBD1
abundance: -
v_gene: TRBV6-2/TRBV6-3
CDR3aa: CASSELTGGGNQPQHF
CDR3nt: TGTGCCAGCAGTGAACTGACAGGGGGCGGTAATCAGCCCCAGCATTTT

j_gene: TRBJ2-5
d_gene: TRBD1
abundance: -
v_gene: TRBV27
CDR3aa: CASSLSPDRWETQYF
CDR3nt: TGTGCCAGCAGTTTATCCCCGGACAGGTGGGAGACCCAGTACTTC

j_gene: TRBJ1-1
d_gene: -
abundance: many
v_gene: TRBV5-6
CDR3aa: CASSLVQGVEAFF
CDR3nt: TGTGCCAGCAGCTTGGTTCAGGGAGTGGAGGCTTTCTTT

j_gene: TRBJ2-7
d_gene: -
abundance: -
v_gene: TRBV27
CDR3aa: CASSLSVLTNYEQYF
CDR3nt: TGTGCCAGCAGTTTATCGGTCCTAACAAACTACGAGCAGTACTTC

j_gene: TRBJ2-1
d_gene: TRBD2
abundance: -
v_gene: TRBV5-1
CDR3aa: CASTRTSGSNNEQFF
CDR3nt: TGCGCCAGCACCCGGACTAGCGGGAGTAACAATGAGCAGTTCTTC

j_gene: TRBJ1-2
d_gene: -
abundance: few
v_gene: TRBV12-3/TRBV12-4
CDR3aa: CASSLVADRYTF
CDR3nt: TGTGCCAGCAGTTTAGTTGCCGACCGCTACACCTTC

j_gene: TRBJ1-5
d_gene: TRBD1
abundance: few
v_gene: TRBV19
CDR3aa: CASSNNPRGRNQPQHF
CDR3nt: TGTGCCAGTAGTAATAATCCCAGGGGGCGCAATCAGCCCCAGCATTTT

j_gene: TRBJ1-5
d_gene: -
abundance: few
v_gene: TRBV7-2
CDR3aa: CASSLEPAPIRNQPQHF
CDR3nt: TGTGCCAGCAGCTTAGAGCCCGCGCCGATACGCAATCAGCCCCAGCATTTT

j_gene: TRBJ1-1
d_gene: -
abundance: -
v_gene: TRBV5-6
CDR3aa: CASSFNRQTLGTEAFF
CDR3nt: TGTGCCAGCAGCTTCAATAGACAGACTCTTGGGACTGAAGCTTTCTTT

j_gene: TRBJ2-2
d_gene: TRBD1
abundance: many
v_gene: TRBV11-1
CDR3aa: CASSFSSTGTATGELFF
CDR3nt: TGTGCCAGCAGCTTTTCATCGACCGGGACAGCCACCGGGGAGCTGTTTTTT

j_gene: TRBJ1-2
d_gene: -
abundance: many
v_gene: TRBV7-9
CDR3aa: CASSLAEKWGQGYTF
CDR3nt: TGTGCCAGCAGCCTCGCCGAGAAGTGGGGGCAAGGCTACACCTTC

j_gene: TRBJ2-5
d_gene: -
abundance: many
v_gene: TRBV18
CDR3aa: CASSPTTQETQYF
CDR3nt: TGTGCCAGCTCACCGACCACCCAAGAGACCCAGTACTTC

j_gene: TRBJ1-5
d_gene: TRBD1
abundance: -
v_gene: TRBV19
CDR3aa: CASSIVWLGQGSNQPQHF
CDR3nt: TGTGCCAGTAGTATAGTGTGGCTTGGACAGGGCAGCAATCAGCCCCAGCATTTT

j_gene: TRBJ2-7
d_gene: TRBD2
abundance: many
v_gene: TRBV6-1
CDR3aa: CASTGTTVYEQYF
CDR3nt: TGTGCCAGCACCGGGACTACAGTATACGAGCAGTACTTC

j_gene: TRBJ2-3
d_gene: -
abundance: many
v_gene: TRBV5-1
CDR3aa: CASSDRASTDTQYF
CDR3nt: TGTGCCAGCAGCGATCGGGCCAGCACAGATACGCAGTATTTT

j_gene: TRBJ2-1
d_gene: TRBD1
abundance: many
v_gene: TRBV5-1
CDR3aa: CASSLTGQIYNEQFF
CDR3nt: TGCGCCAGCAGCCTGACGGGACAGATCTACAATGAGCAGTTCTTC

j_gene: TRBJ1-5
d_gene: TRBD1
abundance: many
v_gene: TRBV6-5
CDR3aa: CASSSGGTYQPQHF
CDR3nt: TGTGCCAGCAGTTCAGGGGGGACTTATCAGCCCCAGCATTTT

j_gene: TRBJ2-7
d_gene: TRBD2
abundance: -
v_gene: TRBV9
CDR3aa: CASSGGGTSGYEQYF
CDR3nt: TGTGCCAGCAGCGGGGGGGGGACTAGCGGTTACGAGCAGTACTTC

j_gene: TRBJ1-5
d_gene: -
abundance: few
v_gene: TRBV6-2/TRBV6-3
CDR3aa: CASSYMANQPQHF
CDR3nt: TGTGCCAGCAGTTACATGGCCAATCAGCCCCAGCATTTT

j_gene: TRBJ2-7
d_gene: TRBD2
abundance: -
v_gene: TRBV5-1
CDR3aa: CASSLGGGTSYEQYF
CDR3nt: TGCGCCAGCAGCCTGGGGGGGGGGACGTCCTACGAGCAGTACTTC

j_gene: TRBJ2-3
d_gene: TRBD1
abundance: -
v_gene: TRBV7-6
CDR3aa: CASSSGQGWDTQYF
CDR3nt: TGTGCCAGCAGCTCCGGACAGGGCTGGGATACGCAGTATTTT

j_gene: TRBJ2-3
d_gene: TRBD2
abundance: once
v_gene: TRBV5-1
CDR3aa: CASSLRGTSGRDTQYF
CDR3nt: TGCGCCAGCAGCTTGAGGGGGACTAGCGGGAGAGATACGCAGTATTTT